This T cell receptor beta chain was found in a study of cytomegalovirus exposure and HLA in healthy donors. Comments on this clone: Its specificity is unknown.

Both 60 Vbeta primers and 13 Jbeta primers went into the PCR. Sequencing used immunoSEQ multiplex PCR; TCRdb keeps in-frame clones, though not all of them. The sample holds approximately 150,000 clones, 78% seen once. The study, taken as a whole, reports: A classifier reportedly called cytomegalovirus status with high sensitivity and specificity.

The ends lost 5 bases at V and 4 bases at J; junction bases unmatched: 7. The CDR3 is 15 residues long. Germline V CDR1 and CDR2: MDHEN, SYDVKM. Sequenced: PBMCs. The chain carries TRBV28 and TRBJ1-1; 10 bases agree with TRBD1. This sequence was found in a woman aged 40 to 55 in good health and CMV-seropositive. The CDR3 spells CASSTTGQGTTEAFF. In DNA, the CDR3 is TGTGCCAGCAGTACCACGGGACAGGGGACCACTGAAGCTTTCTTT.